The 22 T cell receptor beta chains reported below all come from one sample, sequenced in a study of T cells in Graves' hyperthyroidism and ophthalmopathy. Template material for amplifying TCR beta CDR3 regions consisted of RNA transcripts. TCR CDR3 regions were first amplified by RT-PCR with HTBI primers. Using its own MiXCR run on the multiplex PCR reads, TCRdb lists one record per CDR3 protein. The sample shows approximately 380,000 distinct CDR3 sequences, more than 12% of them seen only once. Source material: blood. These TCRs come from a middle-aged man with Graves' ophthalmopathy.

This clonotype turned up a few times. The rearrangement uses TRBV5-8 and TRBJ1-2; D remains unclear. Trimming removed 2 bases at V and 8 bases at J, with 10 bases between. CDR3 size: 12 residues. The germline V gene has CDR1 SGHTS and CDR2 YDEGEE. The CDR3 DNA is TGTGCCAGCAGCTTTTCGGGGTTGGGCTACACCTTC. Amino acid sequence: CASSFSGLGYTF.

Worth noting for this clonotype: One end of the junction does not line up with germline, which may come from a read error. This rearrangement joins TRBV5-4 to TRBJ2-1, with 10 bases fitting TRBD2. The CDR3 totals 16 residues. The V gene's germline CDR1 is SGHNT and CDR2 YYREEE (reference sequence). Written as DNA, the CDR3 is TGCGCCAGCAGCCGCCGTTCAGGACTAGCGGACAATGAGCAGTTCTTC. It translates to CASSRRSGLADNEQFF.

Concerning this clonotype: This may be a read error, as it is one base from a much larger clone. The V call is TRBV30, the J call TRBJ2-3; D is perhaps TRBD2 (5 bases). Trimming stripped 8 bases from V and 3 bases from J, with 18 bases between. The V gene's germline CDR1 is GTSNPN and CDR2 SVGIG (reference sequence). The CDR3 runs 14 residues. In DNA, the CDR3 is TGTGCCCGGAATGAGGGAGAACTGACAGATACGCAGTATTTT. This translates into CARNEGELTDTQYF.

This clonotype was counted a few times. The chain combines TRBV20-1 with TRBJ2-5; D is uncertain. V was trimmed by 4 bases and J by 5 bases, leaving 14 bases between them. The germline gives CDR1 DFQATT, CDR2 SNEGSKA (reference sequence). This CDR3 region has 13 residues. The CDR3 nucleotides read TGCAGTGCTAATAAGGGCCTAGGGGAGACCCAGTACTTC. Translated: CSANKGLGETQYF.

This clonotype was found many times. The rearrangement links TRBV19 to TRBJ2-3; a possible D gene is TRBD1 (5 bases). The V end lost 5 bases, the J end lost 2 bases, and 11 bases lay between the germline ends. CDR1 LNHDA and CDR2 SQIVND come from the germline V gene (reference sequence). This CDR3 comprises 14 residues. The DNA for the CDR3 is TGTGCCAGTAGTGCCAGGGAAAACACAGATACGCAGTATTTT. As protein: CASSARENTDTQYF.

Only a few counts were recorded for this clonotype. The rearrangement links TRBV7-9 to TRBJ1-1; D gene ambiguous. V was pared by 6 bases and J by 6 bases, with 20 bases between. In germline, CDR1 is SEHNR, CDR2 FQNEAQ (reference sequence). The length of the CDR3 is 15 residues. CDR3 residues: CASRRYQVGGSEAFF. Written as DNA, the CDR3 is TGTGCCAGCAGAAGGTACCAGGTCGGTGGGTCTGAAGCTTTCTTT.

This clonotype has at least ten counts. This sequence joins TRBV5-1 and TRBJ2-5, with 7 positions matching TRBD1. Germline loops: CDR1 SGHRS, CDR2 YFSETQ. Trimming took 2 bases from V and 2 from J; bases not matched to a gene: 9. This CDR3 comprises 16 residues. The CDR3 sequence is CASSLQGLTLQETQYF. In DNA form, the CDR3 reads TGCGCCAGCAGCTTACAGGGGTTAACTCTACAAGAGACCCAGTACTTC.

This clonotype has a count of ten or more. The chain carries TRBV6-1 and TRBJ2-2, with 9 nucleotides matching TRBD1. V trimming: 3 bases; J trimming: 1 base; junction bases outside the gene matches: 6. There are 17 residues in the CDR3. The germline gives CDR1 MNHNS, CDR2 SASEGT. The CDR3 coding sequence is TGTGCCAGCAGTGAGAAACCGGGACAGGGGAACACCGGGGAGCTGTTTTTT. As protein: CASSEKPGQGNTGELFF.

There are many counts of this clonotype. The chain carries TRBV3-1 and TRBJ2-7; D unresolved. With 0 bases removed from V and 7 bases from J, the gap between germline ends came to 19 bases. This CDR3 comprises 16 residues. Looked up from germline, CDR1 is LGHDT and CDR2 is YNNKEL (reference sequence). CDR3 sequence: CASSQDLGPYLGEQYF. The CDR3 DNA is TGTGCCAGCAGCCAAGATCTAGGCCCGTATTTGGGGGAGCAGTACTTC.

The chain recombines TRBV12-3 or TRBV12-4 with TRBJ2-1, with 7 bases identical to TRBD2. The V segment lost 8 bases and the J segment 0 bases; nucleotides outside the gene matches: 1. The CDR3 has 13 residues. CDR3 sequence (DNA): TGTGCCAGCCGGGACTACTCCTACAATGAGCAGTTCTTC. Amino acids: CASRDYSYNEQFF.

J is TRBJ2-3 and V is TRBV4-1; 8 nucleotides align to TRBD2. There are 15 residues in the CDR3. V was clipped by 3 bases and J by 2 bases; unmatched bases: 4. CDR1 is MGHRA and CDR2 is YSYEKL in the germline V gene. Here the CDR3 reads CASSHQLAVTDTQYF. The CDR3, as DNA: TGCGCCAGCAGCCATCAACTAGCGGTCACAGATACGCAGTATTTT.

This clonotype was detected ten times or more. The chain links TRBV9 to TRBJ2-2, with D perhaps matching TRBD2 (6 bases). CDR1 and CDR2 (germline): SGDLS, YYNGEE. V lost 3 bases and J 5 bases, leaving 14 bases between the germline ends. The CDR3 extends over 15 amino acids. The CDR3 reads CASSAGLWQTGELFF. DNA for the CDR3: TGTGCCAGCAGCGCCGGACTATGGCAGACCGGGGAGCTGTTTTTT.

This chain connects TRBV24-1 to TRBJ2-3; perhaps TRBD2 as D (5 bases). Trimming took off 3 bases at V and 0 bases at J, with 12 bases between the two ends. The length of the CDR3 is 16 residues. Germline V gene lookup returns CDR1 KGHDR and CDR2 SFDVKD. In DNA form, the CDR3 reads TGTGCCACCAGTGATAATCGGCGGGTAAGCACAGATACGCAGTATTTT. It is translated as CATSDNRRVSTDTQYF.

The table lists this clonotype with a few counts. One end of the junction is discordant with germline, which a read error may explain. The V call is TRBV19, the J call TRBJ2-7; 8 nucleotides line up with TRBD1. Germline V gene lookup returns CDR1 LNHDA and CDR2 SQIVND (reference sequence). There are 13 residues in the CDR3. The CDR3 coding sequence is TGTACCAGTAGTACCGACAGGGGAAGGGAGCAGTACTTC. Residues: CTSSTDRGREQYF.

Here the CDR3 reads CASSADSNYGYTF. In DNA form, the CDR3 reads TGTGCCAGCAGCGCGGACAGTAACTATGGCTACACCTTC. The J gene is TRBJ1-2, the V gene TRBV2, with D perhaps TRBD1 (6 bases). The CDR3 covers 13 residues. From germline, CDR1 is SNHLY and CDR2 FYNNEI. Between the trimmed V and J ends, which lost 6 bases and 1 base, there was a span of 9 bases.

Ten or more counts support this clonotype. The chain is built from TRBV30 and TRBJ2-2, with 11 bases fitting TRBD2. V shed 4 bases, J shed 1 base, and the junction held 2 bases outside the gene matches. This CDR3 spans 15 amino acids. The germline CDR1 and CDR2 sequences are GTSNPN and SVGIG (reference sequence). CDR3 sequence reads: CAWTSGRQNTGELFF. For the CDR3, the DNA is TGTGCCTGGACTAGCGGGAGGCAGAACACCGGGGAGCTGTTTTTT.

This clonotype was counted ten times or more. The rearrangement joins TRBV12-3 or TRBV12-4 to TRBJ2-4, with a possible D match to TRBD2 (5 bases). The CDR3 consists of 15 residues. The V gene lost 5 bases and the J gene lost 0 bases, with 11 bases spanning the gap. This CDR3 reads CASSHSGLAKNIQYF. CDR3 coding DNA: TGTGCCAGCAGTCACAGCGGTTTAGCCAAAAACATTCAGTACTTC.

This chain connects TRBV6-1 to TRBJ2-3; D call uncertain. The CDR3 is 12 residues long. Germline CDR1 is MNHNS and CDR2 is SASEGT. The ends were cut back, 10 bases at V and 0 bases at J, with 8 bases in the middle. The CDR3 is CATRVSTDTQYF. As DNA, the CDR3 is TGTGCCACCCGGGTTAGCACAGATACGCAGTATTTT.

The J gene is TRBJ2-2, the V gene TRBV6-1, with D perhaps matching TRBD1 (6 bases). The CDR3 totals 15 residues. V lost 8 bases and J lost 2, with 15 bases in between. The V gene's germline CDR1 is MNHNS and CDR2 SASEGT. The CDR3 nucleotides read TGTGCCAGCTCGGCCAGGGGCGGTAACACCGGGGAGCTGTTTTTT. Its translation: CASSARGGNTGELFF.

The rearrangement uses TRBV6-1 and TRBJ2-7; D might be TRBD1 (7 bases). V was clipped by 6 bases and J by 5 bases, with 35 bases between them. The germline gives CDR1 MNHNS, CDR2 SASEGT. The CDR3 has 20 amino acids. The CDR3 sequence is CASSQGFVPGQPGGAHEQYF. CDR3 sequence (DNA): TGTGCCAGCAGCCAAGGATTCGTCCCGGGACAGCCAGGAGGGGCCCACGAGCAGTACTTC.

Many counts were recorded for this clonotype. The gene calls are TRBV7-8 and TRBJ2-7; D is undetermined. The CDR3 has 11 residues. Germline CDR1 reads SGHVS; CDR2 reads FQNEAQ. Between the trimmed V and J ends, which lost 2 bases and 7 bases, there was a span of 6 bases. The chain's CDR3 is CASSLTQEQYF. CDR3 DNA: TGTGCCAGCAGCTTAACACAAGAGCAGTACTTC.

This chain connects TRBV7-2 to TRBJ2-7; TRBD1 is a possible D gene (6 bases). CDR1 and CDR2 (germline): SGHTA, FQGNSA. This CDR3 has 15 amino acids. V shed 8 bases and J shed 5 bases, with 22 bases lying between them. CDR3 bases: TGTGCCAGCCGACCGGGAACCAGGGGAACCCACGAGCAGTACTTC. Encoded protein: CASRPGTRGTHEQYF. The full variable domain, in which reference TRBV7-2 and TRBJ2-7 provide the parts outside the CDR3, is GAGVSQSPSNKVTEKGKDVELRCDPISGHTALYWYRQSLGQGLEFLIYFQGNSAPDKSGLPSDRFSAERTGGSVSTLTIQRTQQEDSAVYLCASRPGTRGTHEQYFGPGTRLTVT.